This T cell receptor beta chain was recovered during a study of blood T cell repertoires in COVID-19. Study-wide background: The United States, Italy and Spain supplied acute and convalescent COVID-19 samples. From T cells, B-cell-depleted T cells, or PBMCs came the material, which was cDNA or gDNA.

This CDR3 has 19 amino acids. CDR1 and CDR2 from the germline V gene are GTSNPN and SVGIG (reference sequence). Losses at the gene ends were 1 base for V and 3 bases for J; bases not matched to a gene: 16. In the authors' methods: Amplification from reference gene primers served as the basis for estimated nucleated cell counts. Data came from immunoSEQ multiplex PCR; TCRdb stores just in-frame clones and leaves some out. V and J calls plus clone size are reproduced from that table; the DNA served to infer D and trimming. The sample has around 150,000 clones, roughly 80% seen once; the top ten hold approximately 9.5%. This clone was seen only once.

Material for sequencing was peripheral blood. The gene calls are TRBV30 and TRBJ1-1; TRBD1 matches at 11 bases. The sequence was collected from a woman older than 75 in a cohort sampled during active or convalescent COVID-19. The CDR3 coding sequence is TGTGCCTGGAGTGAGCACTACCGGGACAGGGGGATTTCGGACACTGAAGCTTTCTTT. As protein: CAWSEHYRDRGISDTEAFF.